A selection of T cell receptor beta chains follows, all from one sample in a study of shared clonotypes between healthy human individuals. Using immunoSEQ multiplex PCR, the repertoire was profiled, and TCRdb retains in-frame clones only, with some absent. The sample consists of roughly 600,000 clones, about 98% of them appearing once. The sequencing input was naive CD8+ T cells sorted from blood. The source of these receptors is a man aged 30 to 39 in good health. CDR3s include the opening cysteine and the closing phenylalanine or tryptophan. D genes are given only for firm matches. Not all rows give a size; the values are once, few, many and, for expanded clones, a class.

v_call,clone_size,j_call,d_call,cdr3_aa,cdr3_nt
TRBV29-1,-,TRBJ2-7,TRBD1,CSVQWDSAYEQYF,TGCAGCGTTCAATGGGACAGCGCCTACGAGCAGTACTTC
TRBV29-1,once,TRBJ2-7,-,CSVRQVPGSYEQYF,TGCAGCGTGAGACAGGTCCCGGGCTCCTACGAGCAGTACTTC
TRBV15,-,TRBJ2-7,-,CATSRDGYEQYF,TGTGCCACCAGCAGAGACGGTTACGAGCAGTACTTC
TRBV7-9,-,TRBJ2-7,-,CASSLGPRQVQQYF,TGTGCCAGCAGCTTAGGGCCCCGACAGGTCCAGCAGTACTTC
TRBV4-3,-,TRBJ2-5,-,CASSQDGESQETQYF,TGCGCCAGCAGCCAAGATGGGGAAAGCCAAGAGACCCAGTACTTC
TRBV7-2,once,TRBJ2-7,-,CASRRTDSYEQYF,TGTGCCAGCAGGAGGACAGACTCCTACGAGCAGTACTTC
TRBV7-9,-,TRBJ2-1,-,CASSNLGQNSYNEQFF,TGTGCCAGCAGCAATCTCGGACAGAACTCCTACAATGAGCAGTTCTTC
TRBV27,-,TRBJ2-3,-,CASSFLIEGLGSTDTQYF,TGTGCCAGCAGTTTTCTTATCGAGGGCTTAGGGAGCACAGATACGCAGTATTTT
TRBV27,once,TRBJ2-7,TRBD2,CASSEAGPSYEQYF,TGTGCCAGCAGTGAAGCGGGGCCGTCCTACGAGCAGTACTTC
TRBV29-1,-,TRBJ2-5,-,CSVVPDDQETQYF,TGCAGCGTTGTTCCTGATGACCAAGAGACCCAGTACTTC
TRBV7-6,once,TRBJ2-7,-,CASRRANSYEQYF,TGTGCCAGCAGACGGGCGAACTCCTACGAGCAGTACTTC
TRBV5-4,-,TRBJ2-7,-,CASSFGPFYEQYF,TGTGCCAGCAGCTTCGGCCCTTTCTACGAGCAGTACTTC
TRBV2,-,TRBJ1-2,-,CASSESPGANYGYTF,TGTGCCAGCAGTGAAAGTCCGGGAGCTAACTATGGCTACACCTTC
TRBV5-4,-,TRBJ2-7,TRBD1,CASSRPTGNSYEQYF,TGTGCCAGCAGCAGACCGACAGGGAACTCCTACGAGCAGTACTTC
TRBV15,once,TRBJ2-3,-,CATSSGVYTDTQYF,TGTGCCACCAGTTCAGGAGTGTATACAGATACGCAGTATTTT
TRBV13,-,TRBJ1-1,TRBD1,CASSLVLQDRANTEAFF,TGTGCCAGCAGCTTAGTACTGCAGGACAGGGCCAACACTGAAGCTTTCTTT
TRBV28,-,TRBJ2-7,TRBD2,CASTSGIYEQYF,TGTGCCAGCACTAGCGGGATCTACGAGCAGTACTTC
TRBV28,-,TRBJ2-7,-,CASSLLASSEQYF,TGTGCCAGCAGTTTATTGGCTAGCAGCGAGCAGTACTTC
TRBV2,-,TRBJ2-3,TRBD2,CASSVRLASTDTQYF,TGTGCCAGCAGCGTACGACTAGCGAGCACAGATACGCAGTATTTT
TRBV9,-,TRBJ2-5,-,CASSVLGQAQETQYF,TGTGCCAGCAGCGTACTGGGGCAGGCTCAAGAGACCCAGTACTTC
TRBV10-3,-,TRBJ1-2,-,CAISEGLTEGYTF,TGTGCCATCAGTGAAGGCCTCACGGAGGGCTACACCTTC
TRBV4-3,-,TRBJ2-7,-,CASSSGTGVYDEQYF,TGCGCCAGCAGTTCCGGGACGGGCGTTTACGACGAGCAGTACTTC
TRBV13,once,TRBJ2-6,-,CASSLGLSGANVLTF,TGTGCCAGCAGCTTAGGACTCTCTGGGGCCAACGTCCTGACTTTC
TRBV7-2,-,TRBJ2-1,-,CASTSDSGTYNEQFF,TGTGCCAGCACCTCAGATAGCGGAACCTACAATGAGCAGTTCTTC
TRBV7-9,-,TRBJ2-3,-,CASSLEGLTDTQYF,TGTGCCAGCAGCTTAGAGGGGCTCACAGATACGCAGTATTTT
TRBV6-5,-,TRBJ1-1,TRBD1,CASSWDRGENTEAFF,TGTGCCAGCAGTTGGGACAGGGGAGAGAACACTGAAGCTTTCTTT
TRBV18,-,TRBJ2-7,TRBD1,CASSPGQGVNNYEQYF,TGTGCCAGCTCACCGGGACAGGGGGTTAACAACTACGAGCAGTACTTC
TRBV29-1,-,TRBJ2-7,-,CSVLLTGSYEQYF,TGCAGCGTCCTTCTTACAGGGTCCTACGAGCAGTACTTC
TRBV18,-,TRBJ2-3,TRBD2,CASSLTSGTSDTQYF,TGTGCCAGCTCACTAACAAGCGGGACTTCAGATACGCAGTATTTT
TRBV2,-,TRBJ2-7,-,CASSDGIGAVEQYF,TGTGCCAGCAGTGATGGGATTGGGGCTGTCGAGCAGTACTTC
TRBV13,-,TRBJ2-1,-,CASSLGDEQFF,TGTGCCAGCAGCTTAGGCGATGAGCAGTTCTTC
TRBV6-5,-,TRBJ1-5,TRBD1,CASSPGTGGDQPQHF,TGTGCCAGCAGCCCCGGGACAGGGGGTGATCAGCCCCAGCATTTT
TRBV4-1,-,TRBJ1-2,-,CASSQASNYGYTF,TGCGCCAGCAGCCAAGCCTCGAACTATGGCTACACCTTC
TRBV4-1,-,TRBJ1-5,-,CASRGPGYNQPQHF,TGCGCCAGCAGGGGCCCGGGGTACAATCAGCCCCAGCATTTT
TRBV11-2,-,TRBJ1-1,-,CASSLDSVEAFF,TGTGCCAGCAGCTTAGATTCGGTTGAAGCTTTCTTT
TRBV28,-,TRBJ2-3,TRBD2,CASIPSGMPDTQYF,TGTGCCAGCATTCCTAGCGGGATGCCAGATACGCAGTATTTT
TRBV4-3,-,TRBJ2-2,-,CASSQITGELFF,TGCGCCAGCAGCCAAATCACCGGGGAGCTGTTTTTT
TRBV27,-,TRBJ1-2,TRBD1,CASSLSGRGLMNGYTF,TGTGCCAGCAGTTTATCGGGCAGGGGGCTAATGAACGGCTACACCTTC
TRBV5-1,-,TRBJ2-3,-,CASSFAPDRVTDTQYF,TGCGCCAGCAGCTTTGCTCCCGACAGAGTCACAGATACGCAGTATTTT
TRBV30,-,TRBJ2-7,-,CAWSVSGLSYEQYF,TGTGCCTGGTCAGTATCGGGACTGAGCTACGAGCAGTACTTC